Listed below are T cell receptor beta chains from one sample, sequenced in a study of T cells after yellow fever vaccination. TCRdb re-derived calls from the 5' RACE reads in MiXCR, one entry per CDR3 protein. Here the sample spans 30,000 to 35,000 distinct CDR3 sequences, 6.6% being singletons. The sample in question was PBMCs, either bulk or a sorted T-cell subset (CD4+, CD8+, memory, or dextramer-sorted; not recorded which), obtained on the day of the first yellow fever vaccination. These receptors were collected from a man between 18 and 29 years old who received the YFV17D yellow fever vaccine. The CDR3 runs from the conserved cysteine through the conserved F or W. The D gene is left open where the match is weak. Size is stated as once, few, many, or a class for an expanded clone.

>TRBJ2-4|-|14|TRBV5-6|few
CASSFGRPKNIQYF
TGTGCCAGCAGCTTTGGACGGCCCAAAAACATTCAGTACTTC
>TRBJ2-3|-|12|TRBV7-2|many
CASRPQSDTQYF
TGTGCCAGCAGGCCCCAGTCAGATACGCAGTATTTT
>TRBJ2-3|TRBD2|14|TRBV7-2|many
CASSQRRGGDTQYF
TGTGCCAGCAGCCAACGGCGCGGGGGGGATACGCAGTATTTT
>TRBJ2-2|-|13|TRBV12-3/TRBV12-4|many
CASSWTRAGELFF
TGTGCCAGCAGTTGGACTCGAGCCGGGGAGCTGTTTTTT
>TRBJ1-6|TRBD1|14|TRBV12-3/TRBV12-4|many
CASTAGTVNSPLHF
TGTGCCAGCACCGCCGGGACAGTAAATTCACCCCTCCACTTT
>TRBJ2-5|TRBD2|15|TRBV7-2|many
CASSITSGVRETQYF
TGTGCCAGCAGCATTACTAGCGGGGTACGGGAGACCCAGTACTTC
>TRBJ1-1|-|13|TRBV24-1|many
CATSDLGQGPAFF
TGTGCCACCAGTGATTTGGGTCAGGGCCCAGCTTTCTTT
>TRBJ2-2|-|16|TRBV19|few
CAIGKQTGLGNRELFF
TGTGCCATTGGGAAACAGACAGGCTTGGGTAACCGGGAGCTGTTTTTT
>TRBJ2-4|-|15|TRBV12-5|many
CASGLGTPAKNIQYF
TGTGCTAGTGGTTTAGGGACTCCAGCCAAAAACATTCAGTACTTC
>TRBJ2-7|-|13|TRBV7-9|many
CASSLPVVGEQYF
TGTGCCAGCAGCTTACCAGTCGTTGGCGAGCAGTACTTC
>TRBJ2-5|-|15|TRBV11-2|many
CASSPPAGGQETQYF
TGTGCCAGCAGCCCCCCCGCCGGGGGCCAAGAGACCCAGTACTTC
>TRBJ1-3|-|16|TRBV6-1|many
CASRSVGATTGNTIYF
TGTGCCAGCAGGTCGGTAGGGGCCACTACTGGAAACACCATATATTTT
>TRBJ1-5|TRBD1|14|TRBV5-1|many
CASSSGGGDQPQHF
TGCGCCAGCAGCTCAGGGGGCGGCGATCAGCCCCAGCATTTT
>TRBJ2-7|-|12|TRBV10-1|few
CASSESGYEQYF
TGCGCCAGCAGTGAGTCGGGCTACGAGCAGTACTTC
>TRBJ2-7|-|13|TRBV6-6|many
CASSYGEFKEQYF
TGTGCCAGCAGTTACGGGGAGTTTAAAGAGCAGTACTTC